Listed below are T cell receptor beta chains from one sample, sequenced in a study of PD-1 blockade in classical Hodgkin lymphoma. The protocol was immunoSEQ multiplex PCR, while the TCRdb copy is restricted to in-frame clones and leaves out a portion. The sample shows 25,000 to 35,000 clones, 90% to 95% of them seen only once. The sequenced material came from peripheral blood mononuclear cells (PBMCs). The receptors originated from a human donor with classical Hodgkin lymphoma. CDR3s include the opening cysteine and the closing phenylalanine or tryptophan. Fields, in order: V gene, J gene, clone size, D gene, CDR3 protein, CDR3 DNA. A D gene is named only where the DNA matches it firmly. The listing skips clone size in some rows; elsewhere it reads once, few, many or a size class.

>TRBV15|TRBJ1-6|NA|NA
CATGWGGNSPLHF
TGTGCCACAGGGTGGGGGGGAAATTCACCCCTCCACTTT
>TRBV7-9|TRBJ2-1|NA|NA
CASSDPSDYNEQFF
TGTGCCAGCAGCGACCCCTCCGACTACAATGAGCAGTTCTTC
>TRBV11-2|TRBJ1-2|NA|NA
CASSLVGERYGYTF
TGTGCCAGCAGCTTAGTTGGGGAGAGGTATGGCTACACCTTC
>TRBV6-1|TRBJ2-1|few|TRBD2
CASSGVAGGPNEQFF
TGTGCCAGCAGTGGGGTAGCGGGAGGGCCGAATGAGCAGTTCTTC
>TRBV7-2|TRBJ2-3|NA|NA
CASSPTRVHTQYF
TGTGCCAGCAGCCCGACCCGCGTTCATACGCAGTATTTT
>TRBV9|TRBJ2-1|once|NA
CASSVRVAGNEQFF
TGTGCCAGCAGCGTAAGGGTGGCGGGGAATGAGCAGTTCTTC
>TRBV30|TRBJ2-3|NA|NA
CAWSKSDTQYF
TGTGCCTGGAGTAAGTCAGATACGCAGTATTTT
>TRBV11-2|TRBJ2-7|NA|TRBD2
CASSFQPGLAKSSYEQYF
TGTGCCAGCAGCTTCCAACCGGGACTAGCCAAATCCTCCTACGAGCAGTACTTC
>TRBV6-1|TRBJ1-3|NA|TRBD1
CASTGQFLIGNTIYF
TGTGCCAGCACGGGACAGTTCTTGATCGGAAACACCATATATTTT
>TRBV18|TRBJ1-2|NA|TRBD1
CASSHRDRLYGYTF
TGTGCCAGCTCACACCGGGACAGGCTCTATGGCTACACCTTC
>TRBV27|TRBJ2-6|NA|TRBD1
CASSLSLGTDLSGANVLTF
TGTGCCAGCAGTTTATCATTAGGGACAGATCTCTCTGGGGCCAACGTCCTGACTTTC
>TRBV6-4|TRBJ2-2|NA|NA
CASSSGPITGELFF
TGTGCCAGCAGCTCGGGACCGATCACCGGGGAGCTGTTTTTT
>TRBV9|TRBJ2-3|NA|NA
CASSVAGAGGQDTQYF
TGTGCCAGCAGCGTAGCTGGGGCGGGTGGGCAAGATACGCAGTATTTT
>TRBV27|TRBJ1-5|NA|NA
CASSLSQGPQPQHF
TGTGCCAGCAGTTTATCCCAGGGCCCCCAACCCCAGCATTTT
>TRBV7-9|TRBJ2-3|NA|TRBD2
CASSGGTSGGSSTDTQYF
TGTGCCAGCAGCGGAGGGACTAGCGGGGGTTCTAGCACAGATACGCAGTATTTT
>TRBV5-6|TRBJ1-2|NA|NA
CASSLGGLYGYTF
TGTGCCAGCAGCTTGGGGGGACTCTATGGCTACACCTTC
>TRBV21-1|TRBJ2-7|NA|NA
CASSKVGWVLEQYF
TGTGCCAGCAGCAAAGTTGGGTGGGTCCTCGAGCAGTACTTC
>TRBV5-1|TRBJ2-5|NA|NA
CASSFGNGRETQYF
TGCGCCAGCAGCTTCGGAAACGGACGAGAGACCCAGTACTTC
>TRBV30|TRBJ2-2|NA|TRBD1
CAWSDDRGRTGELFF
TGTGCCTGGAGCGACGACAGGGGCCGGACCGGGGAGCTGTTTTTT
>TRBV5-4|TRBJ2-3|NA|TRBD2
CASSPAGVGDTQYF
TGTGCCAGCAGTCCGGCGGGAGTGGGAGATACGCAGTATTTT
>TRBV5-1|TRBJ2-1|NA|TRBD2
CASKLRIAGVNNEQFF
TGCGCCAGCAAGCTAAGGATAGCGGGAGTGAACAATGAGCAGTTCTTC
>TRBV19|TRBJ1-1|NA|TRBD1
CASSWTGGYEYTEAFF
TGTGCCAGTAGTTGGACAGGGGGGTATGAGTACACTGAAGCTTTCTTT
>TRBV29-1|TRBJ1-2|NA|NA
CSVVPRGGYGYTF
TGCAGCGTTGTTCCTAGGGGCGGCTATGGCTACACCTTC
>TRBV9|TRBJ2-7|NA|TRBD1
CASSGGGQGFYEQYF
TGTGCCAGCAGCGGAGGAGGACAGGGTTTTTACGAGCAGTACTTC
>TRBV6-1|TRBJ1-1|NA|NA
CASSFNRATEAFF
TGTGCCAGCAGTTTCAACAGGGCTACTGAAGCTTTCTTT
>TRBV28|TRBJ1-5|NA|NA
CASSFSPNQPQHF
TGTGCCAGCAGTTTTTCCCCCAATCAGCCCCAGCATTTT
>TRBV30|TRBJ1-1|NA|NA
CAWSPPGARGAFF
TGTGCCTGGAGCCCTCCGGGGGCACGGGGAGCTTTCTTT
>TRBV9|TRBJ1-1|NA|NA
CASSVESDRGNAFF
TGTGCCAGCAGCGTAGAATCGGACAGAGGAAACGCTTTCTTT
>TRBV15|TRBJ2-3|NA|NA
CATSRGEFTDTQYF
TGTGCCACCAGCAGGGGCGAATTCACAGATACGCAGTATTTT
>TRBV30|TRBJ2-7|NA|TRBD2
CASGRVATYEQYF
TGTGCCAGCGGGAGGGTAGCTACCTACGAGCAGTACTTC
>TRBV7-2|TRBJ2-7|NA|NA
CASSSEGGSSYEQYF
TGTGCCAGCAGCTCTGAGGGGGGCAGCTCCTACGAGCAGTACTTC
>TRBV19|TRBJ2-7|NA|NA
CASSIAGRGEQYF
TGTGCCAGTAGTATAGCGGGCCGAGGCGAGCAGTACTTC
>TRBV4-1|TRBJ1-4|NA|NA
CASSLPRGREDEKLFF
TGCGCCAGCAGCCTACCCCGGGGGAGAGAGGATGAAAAACTGTTTTTT
>TRBV28|TRBJ2-2|NA|NA
CASSTGHLNTGELFF
TGTGCCAGCAGCACAGGACATCTGAACACCGGGGAGCTGTTTTTT
>TRBV18|TRBJ2-7|NA|NA
CASRLTGYEQYF
TGTGCCAGCCGATTGACAGGCTACGAGCAGTACTTC
>TRBV5-1|TRBJ2-2|NA|TRBD1
CASSSTGATGELFF
TGCGCCAGCAGCTCAACAGGGGCCACCGGGGAGCTGTTTTTT
>TRBV18|TRBJ2-6|NA|NA
CASSYGANSGANVLTF
TGTGCCAGCTCATATGGGGCGAACTCTGGGGCCAACGTCCTGACTTTC
>TRBV7-8|TRBJ2-3|NA|NA
CASSLTNGVGTDTQYF
TGTGCCAGCAGCCTAACCAACGGGGTCGGTACAGATACGCAGTATTTT
>TRBV27|TRBJ1-6|NA|TRBD1
CASATGGGYSPLHF
TGTGCCAGCGCGACAGGGGGAGGATATTCACCCCTCCACTTT
>TRBV28|TRBJ1-2|NA|TRBD1
CASSTNRGHGYGYTF
TGTGCCAGCAGCACAAACAGGGGGCACGGCTATGGCTACACCTTC
>TRBV9|TRBJ1-2|NA|NA
CASSGNPQGQHYGYTF
TGTGCCAGCAGCGGAAACCCGCAGGGGCAGCACTATGGCTACACCTTC
>TRBV7-6|TRBJ2-1|NA|TRBD2
CASSPASGGRNEQFF
TGTGCCAGCAGCCCCGCTAGCGGGGGGCGCAATGAGCAGTTCTTC
>TRBV18|TRBJ1-5|NA|NA
CASSQGQASNQPQHF
TGTGCCAGCTCACAAGGACAAGCTAGCAATCAGCCCCAGCATTTT
>TRBV7-8|TRBJ2-5|NA|TRBD2
CASSSIPLAGGETQYF
TGTGCCAGCAGCTCAATTCCTCTAGCGGGAGGCGAGACCCAGTACTTC
>TRBV5-6|TRBJ1-1|once|TRBD1
CASSPTPGQGETEAFF
TGTGCCAGCAGCCCCACCCCGGGACAGGGGGAAACTGAAGCTTTCTTT
>TRBV27|TRBJ2-3|NA|TRBD2
CASRTSGTDTQYF
TGTGCCAGCAGGACTAGCGGCACAGATACGCAGTATTTT
>TRBV30|TRBJ1-2|NA|TRBD1
CAWSPTHRGDYGYTF
TGTGCCTGGAGTCCGACACACAGGGGCGACTATGGCTACACCTTC
>TRBV30|TRBJ2-3|NA|NA
CAWTKGNTDTQYF
TGTGCCTGGACCAAGGGGAACACAGATACGCAGTATTTT
>TRBV19|TRBJ1-2|NA|NA
CASSIGFRPDSAFYGYTF
TGTGCCAGTAGTATTGGGTTCCGCCCGGACAGTGCATTCTATGGCTACACCTTC
>TRBV15|TRBJ1-1|NA|NA
CATSRANTEAFF
TGTGCCACCAGCAGAGCAAACACTGAAGCTTTCTTT
>TRBV18|TRBJ2-1|NA|TRBD1
CASSRTGRDNEQFF
TGTGCCAGCTCACGGACAGGGCGAGACAATGAGCAGTTCTTC
>TRBV11-2|TRBJ2-1|NA|NA
CASSSLRLPSYNEQFF
TGTGCCAGCAGCTCCCTAAGGCTTCCCTCCTACAATGAGCAGTTCTTC
>TRBV28|TRBJ2-5|NA|NA
CASSLTYQETQYF
TGTGCCAGCAGTTTGACGTATCAAGAGACCCAGTACTTC